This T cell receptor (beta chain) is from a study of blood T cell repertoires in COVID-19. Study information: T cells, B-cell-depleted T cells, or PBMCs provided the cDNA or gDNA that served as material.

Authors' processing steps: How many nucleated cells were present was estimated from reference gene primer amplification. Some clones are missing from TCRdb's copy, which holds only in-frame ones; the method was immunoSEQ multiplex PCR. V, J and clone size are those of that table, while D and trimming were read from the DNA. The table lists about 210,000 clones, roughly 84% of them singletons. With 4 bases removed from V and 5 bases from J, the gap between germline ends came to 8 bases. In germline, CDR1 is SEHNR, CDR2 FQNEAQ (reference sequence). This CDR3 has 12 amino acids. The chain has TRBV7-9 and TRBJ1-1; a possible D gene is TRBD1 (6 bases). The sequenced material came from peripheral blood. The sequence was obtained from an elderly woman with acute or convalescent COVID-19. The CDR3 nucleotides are TGTGCCAGCAGCTCCGGACAGACTGAAGCTTTCTTT. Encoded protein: CASSSGQTEAFF.